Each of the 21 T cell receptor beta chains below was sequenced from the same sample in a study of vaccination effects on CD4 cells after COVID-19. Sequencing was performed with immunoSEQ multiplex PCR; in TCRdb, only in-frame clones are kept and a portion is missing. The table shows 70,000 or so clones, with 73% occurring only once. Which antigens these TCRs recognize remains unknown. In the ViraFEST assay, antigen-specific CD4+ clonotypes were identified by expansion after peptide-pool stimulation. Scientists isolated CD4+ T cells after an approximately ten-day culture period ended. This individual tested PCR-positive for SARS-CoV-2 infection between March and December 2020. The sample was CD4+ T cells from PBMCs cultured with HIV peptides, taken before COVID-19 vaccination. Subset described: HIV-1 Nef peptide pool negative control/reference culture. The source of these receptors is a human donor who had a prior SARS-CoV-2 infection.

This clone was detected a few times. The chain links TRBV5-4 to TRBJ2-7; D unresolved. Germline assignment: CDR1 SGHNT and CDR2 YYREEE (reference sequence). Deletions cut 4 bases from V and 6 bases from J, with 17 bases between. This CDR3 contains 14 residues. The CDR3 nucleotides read TGTGCCAGCAGCCTCCCGGGTACCTTCGCCGAGCAGTACTTC. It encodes CASSLPGTFAEQYF.

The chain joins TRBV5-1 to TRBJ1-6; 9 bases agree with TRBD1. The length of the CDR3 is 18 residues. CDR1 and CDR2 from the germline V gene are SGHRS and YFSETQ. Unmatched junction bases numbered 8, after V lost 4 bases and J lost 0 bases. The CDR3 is CASSLGTGWSSYNSPLHF. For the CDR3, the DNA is TGCGCCAGCAGCCTCGGGACAGGGTGGAGCTCCTATAATTCACCCCTCCACTTT.

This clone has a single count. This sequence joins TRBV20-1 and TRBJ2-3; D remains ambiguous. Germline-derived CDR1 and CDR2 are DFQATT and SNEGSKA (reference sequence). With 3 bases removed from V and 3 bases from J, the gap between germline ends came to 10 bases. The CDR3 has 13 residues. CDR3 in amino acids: CSASQRTTDTQYF. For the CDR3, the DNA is TGCAGTGCTAGTCAGCGCACTACAGATACGCAGTATTTT.

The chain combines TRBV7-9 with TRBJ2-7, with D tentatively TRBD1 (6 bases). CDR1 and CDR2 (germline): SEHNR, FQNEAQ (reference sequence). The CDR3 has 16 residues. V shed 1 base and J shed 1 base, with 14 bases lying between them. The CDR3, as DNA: TGTGCCAGCAGCTTAGGTATAGGGACAACATCCTACGAGCAGTACTTC. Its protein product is CASSLGIGTTSYEQYF.

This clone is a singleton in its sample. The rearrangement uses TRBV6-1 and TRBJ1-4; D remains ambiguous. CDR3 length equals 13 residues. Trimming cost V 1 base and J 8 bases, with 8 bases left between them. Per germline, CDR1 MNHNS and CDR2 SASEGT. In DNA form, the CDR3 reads TGTGCCAGCAGTGAAGAGTCAGACGAAAAACTGTTTTTT. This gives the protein CASSEESDEKLFF.

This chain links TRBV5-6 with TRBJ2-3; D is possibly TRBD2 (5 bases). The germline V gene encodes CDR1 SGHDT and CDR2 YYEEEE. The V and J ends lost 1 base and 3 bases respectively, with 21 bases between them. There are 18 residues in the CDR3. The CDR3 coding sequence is TGTGCCAGCAGCTTGAGATTCGGGCCGCGGGTGGGGACAGATACGCAGTATTTT. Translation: CASSLRFGPRVGTDTQYF. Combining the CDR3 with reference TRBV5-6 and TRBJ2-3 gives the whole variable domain DAGVTQSPTHLIKTRGQQVTLRCSPKSGHDTVSWYQQALGQGPQFIFQYYEEEERQRGNFPDRFSGHQFPNYSSELNVNALLLGDSALYLCASSLRFGPRVGTDTQYFGPGTRLTVL.

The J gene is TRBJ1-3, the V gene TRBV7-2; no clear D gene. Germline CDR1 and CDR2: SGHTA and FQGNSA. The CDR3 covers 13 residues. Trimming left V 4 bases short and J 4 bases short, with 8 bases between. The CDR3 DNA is TGTGCCAGCAGCTCAGAGTTAGGAAACACCATATATTTT. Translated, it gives CASSSELGNTIYF.

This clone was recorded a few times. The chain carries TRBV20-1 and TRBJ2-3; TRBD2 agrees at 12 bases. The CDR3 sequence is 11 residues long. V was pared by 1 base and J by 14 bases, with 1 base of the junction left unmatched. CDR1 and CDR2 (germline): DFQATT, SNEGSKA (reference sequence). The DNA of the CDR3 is TGCAGTGCTAGAGCTAGCGGGAGGGGGTATTTT. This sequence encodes CSARASGRGYF.

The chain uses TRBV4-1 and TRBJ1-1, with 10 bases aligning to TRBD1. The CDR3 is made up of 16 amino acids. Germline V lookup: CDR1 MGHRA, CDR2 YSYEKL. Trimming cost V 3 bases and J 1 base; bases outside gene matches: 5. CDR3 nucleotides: TGCGCCAGCAGCCAGAGACAGGGGGCGTCGAACACTGAAGCTTTCTTT. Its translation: CASSQRQGASNTEAFF.

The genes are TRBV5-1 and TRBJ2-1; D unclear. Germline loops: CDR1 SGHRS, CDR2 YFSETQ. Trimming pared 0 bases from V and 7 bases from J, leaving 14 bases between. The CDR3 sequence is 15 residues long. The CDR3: CASSLVETLLNEQFF. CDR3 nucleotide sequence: TGCGCCAGCAGCTTGGTTGAGACCCTGTTAAATGAGCAGTTCTTC.

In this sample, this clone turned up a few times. CDR3 protein: CASKVTREGVGTYEQYF. The DNA of the CDR3 is TGCGCCAGCAAGGTCACTCGTGAGGGAGTCGGGACCTACGAGCAGTACTTC. V usage is TRBV10-1 and J usage is TRBJ2-7, with D possibly being TRBD2 (5 bases). This CDR3 spans 17 amino acids. Germline-derived CDR1 and CDR2 are WNHNN and SYGVQD (reference sequence). Trimming shortened V by 7 bases and J by 2 bases, and 24 bases separated the two germline ends.

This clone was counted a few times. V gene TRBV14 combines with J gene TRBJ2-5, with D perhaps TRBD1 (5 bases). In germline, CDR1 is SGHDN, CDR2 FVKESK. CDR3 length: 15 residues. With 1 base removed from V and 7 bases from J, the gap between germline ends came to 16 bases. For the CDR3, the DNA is TGTGCCAGCAGCCAAGCAGGGCAGACATGGGGGACCCAGTACTTC. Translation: CASSQAGQTWGTQYF.

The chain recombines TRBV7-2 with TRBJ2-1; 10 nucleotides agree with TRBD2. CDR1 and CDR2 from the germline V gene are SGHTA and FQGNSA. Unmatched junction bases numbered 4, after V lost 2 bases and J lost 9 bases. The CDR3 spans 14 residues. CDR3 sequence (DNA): TGTGCCAGCAGCTTAACTAGCGGGACCGGTGAGCAGTTCTTC. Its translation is CASSLTSGTGEQFF.

The CDR3 DNA reads TGTGCCAGCAGCGTAGGCCGCACAGATACGCAGTATTTT. Protein product: CASSVGRTDTQYF. The V gene is TRBV7-2, the J gene TRBJ2-3, with D uncertain. There are 13 residues in the CDR3. In germline, CDR1 is SGHTA, CDR2 FQGNSA. V lost 5 bases and J lost 1, with 7 bases in between.

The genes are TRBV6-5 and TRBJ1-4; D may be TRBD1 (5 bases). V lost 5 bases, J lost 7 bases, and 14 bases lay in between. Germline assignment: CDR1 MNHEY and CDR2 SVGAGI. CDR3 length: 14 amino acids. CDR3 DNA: TGTGCCAGCAGTCCCGGGACCGCCCCTGAAAAACTGTTTTTT. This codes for CASSPGTAPEKLFF.

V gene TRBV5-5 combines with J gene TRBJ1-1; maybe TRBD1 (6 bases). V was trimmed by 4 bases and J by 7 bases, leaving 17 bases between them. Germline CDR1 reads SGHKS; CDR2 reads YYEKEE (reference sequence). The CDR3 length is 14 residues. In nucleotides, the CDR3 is TGTGCCAGCAGCCAATCGGGGGGCGTGAGTGAAGCTTTCTTT. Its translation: CASSQSGGVSEAFF.

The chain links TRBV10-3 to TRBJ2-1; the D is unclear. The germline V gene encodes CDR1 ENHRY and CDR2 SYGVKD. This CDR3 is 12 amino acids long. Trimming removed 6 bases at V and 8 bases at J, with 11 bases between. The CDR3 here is CAISQIQDEQFF. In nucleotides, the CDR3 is TGTGCCATCAGCCAGATTCAGGATGAGCAGTTCTTC.

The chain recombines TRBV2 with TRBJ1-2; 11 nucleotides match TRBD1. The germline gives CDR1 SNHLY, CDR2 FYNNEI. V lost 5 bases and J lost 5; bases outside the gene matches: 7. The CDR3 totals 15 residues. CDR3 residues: CASSQGTGGVYGYTF. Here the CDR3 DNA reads TGTGCCAGCAGTCAGGGGACAGGGGGTGTATATGGCTACACCTTC.

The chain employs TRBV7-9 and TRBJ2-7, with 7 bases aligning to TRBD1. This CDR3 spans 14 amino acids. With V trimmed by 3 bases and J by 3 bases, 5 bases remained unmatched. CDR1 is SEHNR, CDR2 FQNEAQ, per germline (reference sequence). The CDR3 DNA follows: TGTGCCAGCAGCTTTCGGACAGGTTTCTACGAGCAGTACTTC. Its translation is CASSFRTGFYEQYF.

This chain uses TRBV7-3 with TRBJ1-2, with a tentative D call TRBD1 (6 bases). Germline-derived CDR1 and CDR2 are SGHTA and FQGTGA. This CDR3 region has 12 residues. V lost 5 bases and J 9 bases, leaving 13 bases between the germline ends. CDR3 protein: CASSDDRRRYTF. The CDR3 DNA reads TGTGCCAGCAGCGATGACAGGCGACGCTACACCTTC.

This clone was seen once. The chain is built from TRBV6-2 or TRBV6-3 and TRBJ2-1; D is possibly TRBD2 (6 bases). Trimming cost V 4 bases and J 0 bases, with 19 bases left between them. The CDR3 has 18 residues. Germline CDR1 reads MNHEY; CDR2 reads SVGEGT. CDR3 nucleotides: TGTGCCAGCAGTTTCGACCCAGGACTACTCTTCTCCTACAATGAGCAGTTCTTC. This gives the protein CASSFDPGLLFSYNEQFF.